These 11 T cell receptor beta chains originate from one sample sequenced in a study of blood T cell repertoires in COVID-19. This table comes from immunoSEQ multiplex PCR, and its TCRdb copy is limited to in-frame clones, with some not included. The sample holds about 360,000 clones, more than 85% seen once. The specimen was peripheral blood. The source is a human donor in a cohort sampled during active COVID-19.

The V gene is TRBV28, the J gene TRBJ1-2; 8 nucleotides align to TRBD1. With 7 bases clipped from V and 6 bases from J, the junction kept 7 bases outside the gene matches. The germline gives CDR1 MDHEN, CDR2 SYDVKM. The CDR3 has 13 residues. CDR3 nucleotide sequence: TGTGCCAGCAAATACAACAGGGGGGATGGCTACACCTTC. Encoded protein: CASKYNRGDGYTF.

The chain couples TRBV7-2 to TRBJ2-3; 11 nucleotides line up with TRBD2. The CDR3 spans 15 residues. V was pared by 3 bases and J by 5 bases, with 4 bases of the junction left unmatched. CDR1 is SGHTA, CDR2 FQGNSA, per germline. CDR3 DNA sequence: TGTGCCAGCAGCTTTAGCGGGGGGGCGGAAGATACGCAGTATTTT. Translating gives CASSFSGGAEDTQYF.

This sequence joins TRBV7-9 and TRBJ2-7, with D perhaps TRBD2 (5 bases). The germline V gene encodes CDR1 SEHNR and CDR2 FQNEAQ (reference sequence). The CDR3 is 16 residues long. V lost 2 bases to trimming and J lost 4 bases, with 18 bases between them. This CDR3 is CASSLIPNKRSYEQYF. In DNA form, the CDR3 reads TGTGCCAGCAGCTTAATACCGAACAAGCGGAGTTACGAGCAGTACTTC.

The V call is TRBV5-4, the J call TRBJ1-1, with 10 bases that match TRBD1. This CDR3 has 18 amino acids. The ends lost 2 bases at V and 3 bases at J; junction bases unmatched: 13. Germline-derived CDR1 and CDR2 are SGHNT and YYREEE (reference sequence). The CDR3 coding sequence is TGTGCCAGCAGCTTATTTCACTTCGACAGGGGGCGAGACACTGAAGCTTTCTTT. Translated, it gives CASSLFHFDRGRDTEAFF.

The table lists this clone with many counts. Other DNA sequences in the sample encode the same CDR3. The chain joins TRBV7-3 to TRBJ2-2; D uncertain. Germline V gene lookup returns CDR1 SGHTA and CDR2 FQGTGA. The CDR3 has 14 amino acids. Trimming pared 2 bases from V and 4 bases from J, leaving 8 bases between. CDR3 sequence reads: CASSLAPSTGELFF. CDR3 in DNA: TGTGCCAGCAGCTTAGCGCCGAGCACCGGGGAGCTGTTTTTT.

This chain connects TRBV6-6 to TRBJ1-5; D might be TRBD1 (5 bases). The V gene's germline CDR1 is MNHNY and CDR2 SVGAGI (reference sequence). V was shortened by 7 bases and J by 4 bases, with 14 bases between the two germline ends. This CDR3 has 14 residues. Here the CDR3 reads CASKIAGPNQPQHF. Here the CDR3 DNA reads TGTGCCAGCAAGATTGCAGGGCCAAATCAGCCCCAGCATTTT.

The chain couples TRBV6-5 to TRBJ2-7, with D perhaps TRBD2 (6 bases). Trimming left V 2 bases short and J 4 bases short, with 18 bases between. This CDR3 is 16 amino acids long. Germline V gene lookup returns CDR1 MNHEY and CDR2 SVGAGI. CDR3 in DNA: TGTGCCAGCAGTTACCGCCCTTGGGGGGACGGATACGAGCAGTACTTC. This encodes CASSYRPWGDGYEQYF.

The V and J genes are TRBV5-1 and TRBJ2-7; tentatively, D is TRBD1 (6 bases). Trimming pared 4 bases from V and 4 bases from J, leaving 6 bases between. The length of the CDR3 is 11 residues. CDR1 and CDR2 (germline): SGHRS, YFSETQ. The CDR3 loop reads CASSQGYEQYF. DNA for the CDR3: TGCGCCAGCAGCCAGGGGTACGAGCAGTACTTC.

The chain uses TRBV5-4 and TRBJ2-1, with unresolved D. The length of the CDR3 is 16 residues. V lost 5 bases to trimming and J lost 0 bases, with 15 bases between them. Germline V gene data show CDR1 as SGHNT and CDR2 as YYREEE (reference sequence). CDR3 in amino acids: CASRSRLSSSYNEQFF. The CDR3 coding sequence is TGTGCCAGCAGATCACGACTTTCCAGCTCCTACAATGAGCAGTTCTTC.

This clone was recorded a few times. V gene TRBV7-9 combines with J gene TRBJ1-1, with a weak D call TRBD1 (5 bases). Trimming shortened V by 1 base and J by 5 bases, and 8 bases separated the two germline ends. Germline CDR1 is SEHNR and CDR2 is FQNEAQ (reference sequence). The CDR3 sequence is 13 residues long. CDR3 sequence reads: CASSLEGRTEAFF. The CDR3 DNA is TGTGCCAGCAGCTTAGAGGGGAGGACTGAAGCTTTCTTT.

This sequence joins TRBV5-6 and TRBJ2-1; possibly TRBD1 for D (5 bases). V was cut by 7 bases and J by 4 bases, with 12 bases left in between. The germline V gene has CDR1 SGHDT and CDR2 YYEEEE. The CDR3 runs to 13 residues. The CDR3 spells CASGVGVYNEQFF. The CDR3 nucleotides read TGTGCCAGCGGAGTAGGGGTATACAATGAGCAGTTCTTC.